One T cell receptor (beta chain) is described in this entry. The antigen remains undetermined. The sample holds other DNA sequences that translate to the same CDR3. These data originate in a study of T cell responses to AZD1222 COVID-19 vaccine. General study findings and limits: Researchers took repertoire samples only after the peak T cell response had come. It was only a handful of AZD1222 recipients who were seropositive at baseline. The donors showed a predominance of white British ancestry and of females, with possible underestimation of clonal diversity. Recipients of two AZD1222 doses showed rising Spike-specific TCR breadth and depth.

The CDR3 is 12 amino acids. Trimming cost V 1 base and J 2 bases, with 2 bases left between them. Generated by immunoSEQ multiplex PCR, the TCRdb table keeps only in-frame clones and is missing some. The table records just over 150,000 clones, 70% to 90% of them present only once. The chain recombines TRBV12-3 or TRBV12-4 with TRBJ1-2; D not resolved. This clonotype originated in an adult who had recovered from COVID-19. The sequenced sample was peripheral blood, obtained after recovery from COVID-19. CDR3 in amino acids: CASSLGNYGYTF. The CDR3 DNA reads as TGTGCCAGCAGTTTAGGAAACTATGGCTACACCTTC.